Only one count was recorded for the clone carrying this T cell receptor (beta chain). The sequenced target, TCR beta, came from blood CD8+ and CD4+ T cells. The authors negatively isolated CD8+ and CD4+ T cells and FACS-enriched TEMRA cells. This sample was taken from a study of CD8 T cells in Susac syndrome. CDR3 length: 16 residues. V lost 6 bases, J lost 4 bases, and 12 bases stayed unmatched. CDR1 and CDR2 (germline): MNHEY, SMNVEV (reference sequence). With random hexamers, 0.5 to 1 ug RNA was reverse transcribed. An immunoSEQ multiplex PCR amplified TCR beta CDR3 over 54 Vbeta and 13 Jbeta. Using its own MiXCR run on the immunoSEQ multiplex PCR reads, TCRdb lists one record per CDR3 protein. The sample comprises 250,000 to 300,000 distinct CDR3 sequences, roughly 84% of which are singletons, and about 0.11% rests with the top ten.

V usage is TRBV27 and J usage is TRBJ2-5, with 9 positions matching TRBD2. Sequenced: CD8+ T cells from PBMCs. The origin of this receptor is a human donor with multiple sclerosis. This CDR3 reads CASSQASAGGGETQYF. The CDR3 region has the DNA TGTGCCAGCAGCCAGGCCTCAGCGGGAGGCGGAGAGACCCAGTACTTC.